One sample yielded the 19 T cell receptor beta chains listed below, sequenced in a study of T cell repertoires in cytomegalovirus infection. TCRdb reanalysed the reads using MiXCR and keeps one entry per CDR3 protein. The sample holds 900,000 to 950,000 distinct CDR3 sequences, 31% seen once. Antigens for these TCRs are unknown. The sequencing used cultured CD8+ T cells from PBMCs, collected from culture after CMV antigen stimulation. These receptors were obtained from a human donor in good health (CMV status not recorded). Some clones in this sample may be carry-over from other donors' samples.

This chain joins TRBV7-9 and TRBJ2-5; tentatively, D is TRBD2 (5 bases). The CDR3 runs 17 residues. Germline values: CDR1 SEHNR, CDR2 FQNEAQ (reference sequence). The V end lost 5 bases, the J end lost 0 bases, and 19 bases lay between the germline ends. The CDR3 loop is CASSPSWTSAYQETQYF. The CDR3 DNA follows: TGTGCCAGCAGCCCCTCCTGGACTTCAGCGTACCAAGAGACCCAGTACTTC.

The CDR3 sequence is CASSYRPVNQPQHF. CDR3 in DNA: TGTGCCAGCAGTTACAGACCGGTTAATCAGCCCCAGCATTTT. The rearrangement links TRBV27 to TRBJ1-5; no clear D. CDR1 MNHEY and CDR2 SMNVEV come from the germline V gene (reference sequence). The CDR3 is 14 residues long. V lost 4 bases and J 4 bases, leaving 11 bases between the germline ends.

The chain employs TRBV6-2 or TRBV6-3 and TRBJ1-2; 9 bases match TRBD1. The length of the CDR3 is 17 residues. CDR1 is MNHEY, CDR2 SVGEGT, per germline. The V and J ends lost 11 bases and 8 bases, in that order; junction bases with no gene match: 24. Written as DNA, the CDR3 is TGTGCCGTCACCTCGACCGGGACAGGGAGTTTACGGGGCGGCTACACCTTC. This gives the protein CAVTSTGTGSLRGGYTF.

The sample holds many counts of this clonotype. For the CDR3, the DNA is TGTGCCAGCAGTGAATTCGGAGGGGCACTCTCCTACGAGCAGTACGTC. Protein product: CASSEFGGALSYEQYV. The gene calls are TRBV6-1 and TRBJ2-7, with D perhaps matching TRBD2 (6 bases). V was clipped by 2 bases and J by 0 bases, with 14 bases between them. The germline CDR1 and CDR2 sequences are MNHNS and SASEGT. CDR3 length: 16 residues.

This clonotype has more than one count but fewer than ten. The chain carries TRBV5-1 and TRBJ1-5; 7 bases are shared with TRBD1. The V gene end was trimmed by 0 bases and the J gene end by 3 bases; junction bases not matched to a gene: 3. Germline CDR1 SGHRS, CDR2 YFSETQ. CDR3 length: 15 residues. CDR3 region: CASSLDRGLNQPQHF. The CDR3 DNA reads as TGCGCCAGCAGCTTGGATAGGGGGCTCAATCAGCCCCAGCATTTT.

The rearrangement links TRBV2 to TRBJ1-1; TRBD1 matches 8 bases. V dropped 0 bases and J dropped 5; count of bases not matched to a gene: 8. The CDR3 runs to 16 residues. Germline V gene sequence: CDR1 SNHLY, CDR2 FYNNEI. CDR3: CASSEALQGAGTEAFF. CDR3 sequence (DNA): TGTGCCAGCAGTGAAGCGCTTCAGGGGGCGGGTACTGAAGCTTTCTTT. Combining the CDR3 with reference TRBV2 and TRBJ1-1 gives the whole variable domain EPEVTQTPSHQVTQMGQEVILRCVPISNHLYFYWYRQILGQKVEFLVSFYNNEISEKSEIFDDQFSVERPDGSNFTLKIRSTKLEDSAMYFCASSEALQGAGTEAFFGQGTRLTVV.

The table lists this clonotype with many counts. The chain employs TRBV4-1 and TRBJ2-1, with 7 bases aligning to TRBD2. CDR3 length: 14 amino acids. The V and J ends lost 3 bases and 5 bases, in that order; junction bases with no gene match: 4. The germline CDR1 and CDR2 sequences are MGHRA and YSYEKL. The CDR3 DNA is TGCGCCAGCAGCCAGGTCGCGGGGGACAATGAGCAGTTCTTC. This translates into CASSQVAGDNEQFF.

This clonotype was recorded a few times. V gene TRBV7-9 combines with J gene TRBJ2-2, with D unresolved. The CDR3 has 13 amino acids. Germline V lookup: CDR1 SEHNR, CDR2 FQNEAQ (reference sequence). With 4 bases removed from V and 5 bases from J, the gap between germline ends came to 8 bases. The CDR3 region is CASSSLGTGELFF. CDR3 DNA: TGTGCCAGCAGCTCCCTGGGTACCGGGGAGCTGTTTTTT. The full variable domain, in which reference TRBV7-9 and TRBJ2-2 provide the parts outside the CDR3, is DTGVSQNPRHKITKRGQNVTFRCDPISEHNRLYWYRQTLGQGPEFLTYFQNEAQLEKSRLLSDRFSAERPKGSFSTLEIQRTEQGDSAMYLCASSSLGTGELFFGEGSRLTVL.

This clonotype has just a few counts. The V gene is TRBV27, the J gene TRBJ1-2; unclear D gene. This CDR3 is built from 14 residues. Trimming removed 5 bases from V and 2 bases from J, with 12 bases in between. Germline V gene lookup returns CDR1 MNHEY and CDR2 SMNVEV (reference sequence). The CDR3 reads CASSMVGANYGYTF. CDR3 DNA: TGTGCCAGCAGTATGGTGGGCGCGAACTATGGCTACACCTTC.

Remarks on this clonotype: A much larger clone differs by one base, so this may be a read error. The gene calls are TRBV7-8 and TRBJ2-3; maybe TRBD2 (5 bases). The V gene's germline CDR1 is SGHVS and CDR2 FQNEAQ. Trimming shortened V by 10 bases and J by 6 bases, and 23 bases separated the two germline ends. CDR3 size: 15 residues. The CDR3, as DNA: TGTGCCAACAGACTAACCGGGCCCCGGCCGGATACGCAGTATTTT. This codes for CANRLTGPRPDTQYF.

The chain uses TRBV11-2 and TRBJ2-2; 7 bases line up with TRBD2. J lost 9 bases, V lost 1 base, and 8 bases had no gene match. Germline CDR1 SGHAT, CDR2 FQNNGV. The CDR3 totals 15 residues. CDR3 in DNA: TGTGCCAGCAGCTTAGTGCCAGCGGGGCGCCGGGAGCTGTTTTTT. Residues: CASSLVPAGRRELFF.

A few counts support this clonotype. The CDR3 spells CASSPPQTLNTEAFF. The CDR3 DNA is TGTGCCAGCTCACCACCGCAGACCTTGAACACTGAAGCTTTCTTT. J is TRBJ1-1 and V is TRBV18; D gene ambiguous. CDR3 length: 15 amino acids. V lost 0 bases and J lost 0, with 8 bases in between. CDR1 KGHSH and CDR2 LQKENI come from the germline V gene.

This clonotype was recorded many times. This chain joins TRBV6-1 and TRBJ1-1; no definite D call. The length of the CDR3 is 16 residues. Trimming pared 1 base from V and 3 bases from J, leaving 15 bases between. Germline V gene lookup returns CDR1 MNHNS and CDR2 SASEGT. CDR3 sequence reads: CASSEDQGSVYTEAFF. CDR3 DNA: TGTGCCAGCAGTGAAGATCAAGGGTCGGTGTACACTGAAGCTTTCTTT.

The genes are TRBV7-6 and TRBJ2-7; D not certain. V was cut by 4 bases and J by 7 bases, with 11 bases left in between. Germline V gene lookup returns CDR1 SGHVS and CDR2 FNYEAQ. The CDR3 spans 12 residues. CDR3 sequence reads: CASSSDGREQYV. The CDR3 nucleotides are TGTGCCAGCAGCTCGGACGGGCGGGAGCAGTACGTC.

This chain links TRBV5-4 with TRBJ2-1, with 9 nucleotides matching TRBD1. There are 15 residues in the CDR3. CDR1 is SGHNT and CDR2 is YYREEE in the germline V gene (reference sequence). Unmatched junction bases numbered 7, after V lost 3 bases and J lost 6 bases. This CDR3 is CASSSGTGYINEQFF. The CDR3 nucleotides read TGTGCCAGCAGCTCCGGGACAGGGTATATCAATGAGCAGTTCTTC.

The chain has TRBV7-3 and TRBJ2-3; TRBD2 matches at 10 bases. CDR1 SGHTA and CDR2 FQGTGA come from the germline V gene. The CDR3 extends over 17 amino acids. Germline trimming cut 1 base from V and 2 bases from J; bases unmatched to any gene: 6. The CDR3, as DNA: TGTGCCAGCAGCTTAAGTCCTAGCGGGGGCCTCACAGATACGCAGTATTTT. It yields the protein CASSLSPSGGLTDTQYF.

The chain couples TRBV6-2 or TRBV6-3 to TRBJ2-7; the D gene is possibly TRBD1 (6 bases). This CDR3 is 12 amino acids long. The germline V gene has CDR1 MNHEY and CDR2 SVGEGT. Trimming stripped 6 bases from V and 3 bases from J, with 9 bases between. The CDR3 loop is CASSGQLYEQYV. For the CDR3, the DNA is TGTGCCAGCAGCGGACAGCTCTACGAGCAGTACGTC.

The gene calls are TRBV20-1 and TRBJ2-7; D is uncertain. V shed 7 bases and J shed 0 bases, with 13 bases lying between them. This CDR3 region has 13 residues. Germline CDR1 reads DFQATT; CDR2 reads SNEGSKA (reference sequence). CDR3 region: CSVRTASSYEQYF. The CDR3 DNA is TGCAGTGTTCGGACGGCTAGCTCCTACGAGCAGTACTTC.

This clonotype occurred a few times. The chain recombines TRBV5-6 with TRBJ2-7; TRBD1 matches at 11 bases. The CDR3 runs 15 residues. The ends lost 2 bases at V and 4 bases at J; junction bases unmatched: 5. The germline CDR1 and CDR2 sequences are SGHDT and YYEEEE. The CDR3 DNA is TGTGCCAGCAGCTTAAGGGGACAGGGGGGTTACGAGCAGTACTTC. This encodes CASSLRGQGGYEQYF.